Below, 11 T cell receptor beta chains from the same sample are listed, as sequenced in a study of shared clonotypes between healthy human individuals. Repertoires were generated with immunoSEQ multiplex PCR, while TCRdb's copy carries only in-frame clones and drops some. This sample carries about 2.2 million clones, 90% to 95% of them seen once, and the ten largest clones take over 1.5%. Selected positively for CCR7 and CD45RO-negative, naive CD8 cells excluded terminally differentiated effector memory CD45RA+ cells. The specimen sequenced was naive CD8+ T cells from PBMCs. These receptors were collected from a man between 18 and 29 years old in good health. Some clones in this sample may be carry-over from other donors' samples.

The chain couples TRBV30 to TRBJ2-7; no clear D. V was shortened by 8 bases and J by 3 bases, with 17 bases between the two germline ends. Per germline, CDR1 GTSNPN and CDR2 SVGIG (reference sequence). The CDR3 contains 13 residues. CDR3 nucleotides: TGTGCCCAAAGTGAAGGTCCGGGCTACGAGCAGTACTTC. This encodes CAQSEGPGYEQYF.

As regards this clone: Other nucleotide sequences in the sample specify the same CDR3. This chain connects TRBV27 to TRBJ2-7, with D possibly TRBD1 on 6 matching bases. CDR1 is MNHEY, CDR2 SMNVEV, per germline (reference sequence). The CDR3 has 12 amino acids. Trimming shortened V by 6 bases and J by 5 bases, and 11 bases separated the two germline ends. The chain's CDR3 is CASSLGGNEQYF. The CDR3 DNA sequence: TGTGCCAGCAGCCTAGGGGGAAACGAGCAGTACTTC.

The J gene is TRBJ1-1, the V gene TRBV6-1; D gene ambiguous. CDR3 size: 14 residues. V was pared by 7 bases and J by 2 bases, with 14 bases between. Per the germline V gene, CDR1 is MNHNS and CDR2 is SASEGT. The CDR3 coding sequence is TGTGCCAGCACGGACGGAATGGGAAACACTGAAGCTTTCTTT. Its translation: CASTDGMGNTEAFF.

The chain is built from TRBV9 and TRBJ1-1; D unresolved. The CDR3 consists of 13 residues. The germline V and J ends were trimmed by 4 bases and 4 bases, with 11 bases remaining between them. Germline CDR1 and CDR2: SGDLS and YYNGEE. The CDR3 nucleotides read TGTGCCAGCAGCCGGGATGGGGTCACTGAAGCTTTCTTT. Protein sequence: CASSRDGVTEAFF.

The chain has TRBV18 and TRBJ1-1; no clear D. V was trimmed by 3 bases and J by 0 bases, leaving 11 bases between them. Germline V gene data show CDR1 as KGHSH and CDR2 as LQKENI. The CDR3 is 15 residues long. CDR3 residues: CASSPVGPVNTEAFF. CDR3 DNA: TGTGCCAGCTCACCGGTAGGGCCCGTGAACACTGAAGCTTTCTTT.

The gene calls are TRBV13 and TRBJ1-1, with D maybe TRBD1 (6 bases). This CDR3 has 18 amino acids. Germline V lookup: CDR1 PRHDT, CDR2 FYEKMQ (reference sequence). V was clipped by 2 bases and J by 5 bases, with 24 bases between them. The CDR3 spells CASSLRARADGGLTEAFF. The DNA for the CDR3 is TGTGCCAGCAGCTTAAGGGCGCGGGCGGATGGGGGGCTTACTGAAGCTTTCTTT.

The V gene is TRBV2, the J gene TRBJ1-2; TRBD1 aligns across 9 bases. V shed 6 bases and J 3 bases; nucleotides not matched to a gene: 23. This CDR3 region has 20 residues. CDR1 and CDR2 (germline): SNHLY, FYNNEI. CDR3 sequence: CASSHLVGDRVGVVDYGYTF. In DNA, the CDR3 is TGTGCCAGCAGCCACCTTGTAGGGGACAGGGTAGGGGTGGTCGACTATGGCTACACCTTC.

The chain employs TRBV7-8 and TRBJ2-4; TRBD1 or TRBD2 may be the D gene (5 bases each). Germline-derived CDR1 and CDR2 are SGHVS and FQNEAQ. This CDR3 has 12 residues. With 5 bases removed from V and 15 bases from J, the gap between germline ends came to 17 bases. The CDR3 sequence is CASSPGPAVRYF. Written as DNA, the CDR3 is TGTGCCAGCAGCCCGGGGCCTGCTGTACGGTACTTC.

Worth noting for this clone: The sample contains more than one DNA sequence encoding this CDR3. The rearrangement links TRBV5-1 to TRBJ2-7; 9 bases agree with TRBD1. From germline, CDR1 is SGHRS and CDR2 YFSETQ. The trim removed 5 bases at V and 2 bases at J, leaving 5 bases unmatched. This CDR3 is built from 14 residues. The CDR3 bases are TGCGCCAGCAGTAGAGGACAGGGGACCTACGAGCAGTACTTC. Amino acid sequence: CASSRGQGTYEQYF.

Notes on this clone: Other DNA sequences from this sample encode an identical CDR3 as well. The chain carries TRBV29-1 and TRBJ2-7; the D call may be TRBD1 or TRBD2 (5 bases each). The V gene's germline CDR1 is SQVTM and CDR2 ANQGSEA. V lost 4 bases and J 4 bases, leaving 14 bases between the germline ends. The CDR3 sequence is 13 residues long. In DNA, the CDR3 is TGCAGCGTTGCATCCGGGACGAGTTACGAGCAGTACTTC. This gives the protein CSVASGTSYEQYF.

The chain carries TRBV9 and TRBJ2-3; 9 bases map to TRBD2. This CDR3 contains 16 residues. Germline CDR1 and CDR2: SGDLS and YYNGEE. After removal of 4 bases from V and 3 bases from J, the junction contained 9 bases not matched to a gene. The CDR3 coding sequence is TGTGCCAGCAGCCCGGGCGGGGGGGAGAGGACAGATACGCAGTATTTT. This sequence encodes CASSPGGGERTDTQYF.